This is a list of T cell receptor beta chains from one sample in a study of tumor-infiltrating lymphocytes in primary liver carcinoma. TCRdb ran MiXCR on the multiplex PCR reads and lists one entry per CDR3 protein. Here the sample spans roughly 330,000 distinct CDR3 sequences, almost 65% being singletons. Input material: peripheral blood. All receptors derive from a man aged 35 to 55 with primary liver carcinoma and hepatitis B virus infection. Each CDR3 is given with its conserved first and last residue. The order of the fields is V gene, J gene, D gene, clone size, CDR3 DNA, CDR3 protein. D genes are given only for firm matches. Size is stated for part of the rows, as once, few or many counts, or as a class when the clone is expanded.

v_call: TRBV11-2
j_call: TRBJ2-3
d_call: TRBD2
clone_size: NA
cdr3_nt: TGTGCCAGCAGCCACGGACTAGCGGGAGGGCCTAGCACAGATACGCGGTATTTT
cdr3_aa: CASSHGLAGGPSTDTRYF

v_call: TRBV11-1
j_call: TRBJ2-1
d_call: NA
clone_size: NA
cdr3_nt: TGTGCCAGCAGCTCAACTACCCAGGGACAGAGGTTTTGGAGCGGGAGAATAAATGAGCACTTCTTC
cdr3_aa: CASSSTTQGQRFWSGRINEHFF

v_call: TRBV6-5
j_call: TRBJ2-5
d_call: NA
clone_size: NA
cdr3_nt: TGTGCCAGCAGTCCGGATATAGAGACCCAGTACTTC
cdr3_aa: CASSPDIETQYF

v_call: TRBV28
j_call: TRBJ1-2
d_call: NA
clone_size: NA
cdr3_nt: TGTGCCAGCGGTCACGCCAACTATGGCTACACCTTC
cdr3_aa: CASGHANYGYTF

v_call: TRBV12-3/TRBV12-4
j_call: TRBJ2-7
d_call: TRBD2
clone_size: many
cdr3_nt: TGTGCCAGCAGTCCTCTAGCGGGACCCTCCTACGAGCAGTACTTC
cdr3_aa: CASSPLAGPSYEQYF

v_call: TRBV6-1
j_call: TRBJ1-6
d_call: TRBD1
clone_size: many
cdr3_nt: TGTGCCAGCAGTGAACGGGACAGGAATTCACCCCTCCACTTT
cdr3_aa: CASSERDRNSPLHF

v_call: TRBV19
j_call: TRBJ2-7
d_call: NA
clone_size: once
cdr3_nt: TGTGCCAGTAGACAAGAGGAAGGGTACTACGAGCAGTACTTC
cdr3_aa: CASRQEEGYYEQYF

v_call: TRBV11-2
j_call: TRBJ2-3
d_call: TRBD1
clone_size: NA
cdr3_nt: TGTGCCGGCAGTATGATGGTGGGACAGGGACATCAGTTT
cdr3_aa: CAGSMMVGQGHQF

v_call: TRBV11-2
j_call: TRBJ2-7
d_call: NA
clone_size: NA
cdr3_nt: TGTGCCAGCAGCTTAGTTGTGTCAGCCCTTCCCTACGAGGAGTACTTC
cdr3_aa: CASSLVVSALPYEEYF

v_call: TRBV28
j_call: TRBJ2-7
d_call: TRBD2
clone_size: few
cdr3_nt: TGTGCCAGCAGTACGTACGGGAGGGGTGTTGACGAGCAGTACTTC
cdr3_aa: CASSTYGRGVDEQYF

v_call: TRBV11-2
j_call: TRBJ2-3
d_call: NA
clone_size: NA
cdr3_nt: TGTGTCAGCAGCCCCGACGTCCAGAGCACAGATACGCAGTATTTT
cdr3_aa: CVSSPDVQSTDTQYF

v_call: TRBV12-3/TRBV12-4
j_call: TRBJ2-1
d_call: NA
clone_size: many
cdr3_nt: TGTGCCAGCAGTAACCCCGGTTCAAATGAGCAGTTCTTC
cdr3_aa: CASSNPGSNEQFF

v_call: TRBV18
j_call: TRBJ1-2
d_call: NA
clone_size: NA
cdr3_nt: TGTGCCAGCTCACCATCGGCAAATGGCCACACCTTC
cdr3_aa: CASSPSANGHTF

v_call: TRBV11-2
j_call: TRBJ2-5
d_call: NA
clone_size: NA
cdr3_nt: TGTGCCTGCAACTTAGTGACGGTCTCGGGCAAAGAGACCCAGTACTTC
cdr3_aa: CACNLVTVSGKETQYF

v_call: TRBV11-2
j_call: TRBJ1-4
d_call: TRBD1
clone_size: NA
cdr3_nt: TGTGTCAGCACCACCAACAGGGGAGGAGAAAAACTATTTTTT
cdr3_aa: CVSTTNRGGEKLFF

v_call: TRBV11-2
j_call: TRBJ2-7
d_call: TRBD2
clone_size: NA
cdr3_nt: TGTGCCAGCAGCTCATATTTGGGGACTAGAAGCTACGAGCAGTACTTC
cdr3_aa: CASSSYLGTRSYEQYF

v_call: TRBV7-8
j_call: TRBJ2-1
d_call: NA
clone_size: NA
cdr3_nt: TGTGCCAGCAGCTGGAAGGCCAGAAACATATACAATGAGCAGTTCTTC
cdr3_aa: CASSWKARNIYNEQFF

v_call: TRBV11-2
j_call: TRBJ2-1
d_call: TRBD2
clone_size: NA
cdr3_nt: TGTGCCGGCAGCCCTAGCGGGATGAGCCCCTACAATGAGCAGTTCTTC
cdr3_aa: CAGSPSGMSPYNEQFF

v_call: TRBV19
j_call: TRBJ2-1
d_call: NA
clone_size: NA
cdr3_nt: TGTGCCAGTAGTATGTCCCAACAGGTGTACAATGAGCAGTTCTTC
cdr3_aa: CASSMSQQVYNEQFF

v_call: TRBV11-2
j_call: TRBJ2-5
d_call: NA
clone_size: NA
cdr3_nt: TGTGCCAGCAGCTTAGTGGGAGGCGAGGAAGGGATCCAGTACTTC
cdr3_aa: CASSLVGGEEGIQYF

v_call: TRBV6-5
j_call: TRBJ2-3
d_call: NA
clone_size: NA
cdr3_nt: TGTGCCAGCAGCCTCGGCCCCACAGATACGCAGTATTTT
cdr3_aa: CASSLGPTDTQYF

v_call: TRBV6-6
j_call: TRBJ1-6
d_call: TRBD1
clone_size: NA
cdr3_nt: TGTGCCAGCAGTTACCGAACGCAGGGGGTCGATAATTCACCCCTCCACTTT
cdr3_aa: CASSYRTQGVDNSPLHF

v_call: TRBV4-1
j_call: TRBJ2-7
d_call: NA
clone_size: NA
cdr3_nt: TGCGCCAGCAGCCAAGATCAAGCGCCTACCTACGAGCAGTACTTC
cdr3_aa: CASSQDQAPTYEQYF

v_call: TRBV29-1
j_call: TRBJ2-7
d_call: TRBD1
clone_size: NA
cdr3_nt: TGCAGCGCGGGGACAGGGGGCTACAAGCAGTACTTC
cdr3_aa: CSAGTGGYKQYF

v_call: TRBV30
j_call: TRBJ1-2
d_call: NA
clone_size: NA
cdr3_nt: TGTGCCTGGAGTAGGGCGGGGGGCTACACCTTC
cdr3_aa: CAWSRAGGYTF

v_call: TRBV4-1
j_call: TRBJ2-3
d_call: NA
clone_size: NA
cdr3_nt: TGCGCCAGCAGCCAAGATTACAGGTGGGACCAAACAAGCACAGATACGCAGTATTTT
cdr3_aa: CASSQDYRWDQTSTDTQYF

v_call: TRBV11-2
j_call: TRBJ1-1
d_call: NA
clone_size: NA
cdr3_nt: TGTGCCAGTAACTTGTTGGCTCACCAGGCTGAAGCTTTCTTT
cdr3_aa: CASNLLAHQAEAFF

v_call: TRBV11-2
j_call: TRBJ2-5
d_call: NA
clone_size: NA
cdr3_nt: TGTACCAGCAGCAAGGATAGGACCCAGTACTTC
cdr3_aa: CTSSKDRTQYF

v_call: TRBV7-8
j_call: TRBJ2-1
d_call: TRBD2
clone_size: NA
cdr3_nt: TGTGCCAGCAGCCCGCGGACTAGCGGAGACTACAATGAGCAGTTCTTC
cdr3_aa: CASSPRTSGDYNEQFF

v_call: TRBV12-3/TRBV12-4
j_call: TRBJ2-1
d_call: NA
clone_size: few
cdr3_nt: TGTGCCAGCAGTTTAGCTAGCGGTCACTACAATGAGCAGTTCTTC
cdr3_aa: CASSLASGHYNEQFF

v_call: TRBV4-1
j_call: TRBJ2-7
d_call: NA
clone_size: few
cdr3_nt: TGCGCCAGCAGCCAAGATCATAGGGGGTCCCACGAGCAGTACTTC
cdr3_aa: CASSQDHRGSHEQYF

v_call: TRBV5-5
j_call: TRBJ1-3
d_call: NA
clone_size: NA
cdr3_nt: TGTGCCAGCAGCTTGGATGGAGGTGGAAACACCATATATTTT
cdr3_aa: CASSLDGGGNTIYF

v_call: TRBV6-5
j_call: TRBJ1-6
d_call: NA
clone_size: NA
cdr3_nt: TGTGCCAGCAGTTACACCGGGAGAGGGAATTCACCCCTCCACTTT
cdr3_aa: CASSYTGRGNSPLHF

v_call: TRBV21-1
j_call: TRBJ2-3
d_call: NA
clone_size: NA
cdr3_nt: TGTGCCAGCCGCAAGAATGACAGGGGAGAAAGCACAGATACGCAGTATTTT
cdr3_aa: CASRKNDRGESTDTQYF

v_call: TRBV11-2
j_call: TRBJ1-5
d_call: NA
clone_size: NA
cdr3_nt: TGTGCCAGCAGCTGCCGTCGTAGGCAGGGCGGGATTCAGCAACCAGCCCAGCATTTT
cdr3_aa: CASSCRRRQGGIQQPAQHF

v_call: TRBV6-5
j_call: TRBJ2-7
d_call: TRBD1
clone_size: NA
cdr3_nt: TGCGCCAGCAGCCGCACCCGAGTACAGGGGTTCTACGAGCAGTACTTC
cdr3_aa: CASSRTRVQGFYEQYF

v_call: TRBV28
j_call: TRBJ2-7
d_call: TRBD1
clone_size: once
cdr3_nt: TGTGCCAGCAGTTTTTTGGGACAGGGTATCAACGAGCAGTACTTC
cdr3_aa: CASSFLGQGINEQYF

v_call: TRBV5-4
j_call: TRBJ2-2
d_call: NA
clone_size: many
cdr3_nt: TGTGCCAGCAGCCCCTGGTCCGGGCGCGGAGTCGCGAACACCGGGGAGCTGTTTTTT
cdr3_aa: CASSPWSGRGVANTGELFF

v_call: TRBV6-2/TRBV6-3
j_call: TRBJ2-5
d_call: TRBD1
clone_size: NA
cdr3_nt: TGTGCCACCAGTTACCCGCCCCGGGACAGGAGGAAAGACCAGTACTTC
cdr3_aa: CATSYPPRDRRKDQYF

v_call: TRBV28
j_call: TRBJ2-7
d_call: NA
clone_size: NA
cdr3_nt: TGTGCCAGCGTCGGGGACGGGACTCTCTACGAGCAGTACTTC
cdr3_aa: CASVGDGTLYEQYF

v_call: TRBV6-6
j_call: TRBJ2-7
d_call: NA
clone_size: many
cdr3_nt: TGTGCCAGCACCCCAACCCCCGAAGGAGAGCAGTACTTC
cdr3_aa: CASTPTPEGEQYF

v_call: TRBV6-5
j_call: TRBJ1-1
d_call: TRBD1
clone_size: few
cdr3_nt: TGTGCCAGCAGCAGGGGGACAGGGGACACTGAAGCTTTCTTT
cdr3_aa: CASSRGTGDTEAFF

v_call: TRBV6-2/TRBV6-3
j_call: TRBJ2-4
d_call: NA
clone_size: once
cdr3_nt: TGTGCCAGCAGTTGGTCAGGGCAAACAAACGCTCAGTACTTC
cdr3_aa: CASSWSGQTNAQYF

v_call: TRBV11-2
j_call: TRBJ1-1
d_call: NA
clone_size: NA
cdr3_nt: TGTGCCAGCAGCTTACTGGAGAGGACCGCCGGGGCTTTCTTT
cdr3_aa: CASSLLERTAGAFF

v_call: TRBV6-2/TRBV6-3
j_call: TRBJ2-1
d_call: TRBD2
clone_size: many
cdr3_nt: TGTGCCAGCAGTTCCCTCGATAGCGGGAGAGAAGGTGAGCAGTTCTTC
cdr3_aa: CASSSLDSGREGEQFF

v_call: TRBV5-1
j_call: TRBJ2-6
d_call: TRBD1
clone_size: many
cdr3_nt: TGCGCCAGCAGCTTGGTCGGACAGGGAGGTGGGGCCAACGTCCTGACTTTC
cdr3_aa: CASSLVGQGGGANVLTF

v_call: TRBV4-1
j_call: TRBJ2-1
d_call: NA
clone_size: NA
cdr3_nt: TGCGCCAGCAGCCAAGTGGGAGGACTGCGGGAGCAGTTCTTC
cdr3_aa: CASSQVGGLREQFF

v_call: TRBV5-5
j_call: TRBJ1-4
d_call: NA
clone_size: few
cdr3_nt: TGTGCCAGCAGCTCTTATGAAAAACTGTTTTTT
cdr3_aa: CASSSYEKLFF

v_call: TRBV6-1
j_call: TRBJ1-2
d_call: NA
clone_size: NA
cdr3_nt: TGTGCCATCAGTGAAGCCGTAGGTGTCTTTGGCTACACCTTC
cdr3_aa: CAISEAVGVFGYTF

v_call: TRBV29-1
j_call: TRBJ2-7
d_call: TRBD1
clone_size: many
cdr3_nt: TGCAGCGCTAGGACAGGGAACTACGAGCAGTACTTC
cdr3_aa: CSARTGNYEQYF

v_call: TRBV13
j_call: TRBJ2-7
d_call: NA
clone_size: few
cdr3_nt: TGTGCCAGCAGCCCCCGAGGGGAAGCCTACGAGCAGTACTTC
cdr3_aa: CASSPRGEAYEQYF

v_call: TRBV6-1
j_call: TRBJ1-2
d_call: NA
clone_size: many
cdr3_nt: TGTGCCAGCAGTTACTCCCGCCGGGACCCCTATGGCTACACCTTC
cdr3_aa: CASSYSRRDPYGYTF